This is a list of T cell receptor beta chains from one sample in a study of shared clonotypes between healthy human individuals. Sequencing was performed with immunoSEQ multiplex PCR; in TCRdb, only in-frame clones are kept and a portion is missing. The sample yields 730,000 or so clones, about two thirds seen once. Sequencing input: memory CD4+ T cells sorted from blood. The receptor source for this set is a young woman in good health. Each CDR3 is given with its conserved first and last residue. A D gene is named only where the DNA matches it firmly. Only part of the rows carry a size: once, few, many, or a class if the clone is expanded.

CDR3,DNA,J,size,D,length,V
CASSPGVRETQYF,TGTGCCAGCTCACCGGGCGTACGAGAGACCCAGTACTTC,TRBJ2-5,NA,NA,13,TRBV18
CASSLEGILGTSNF,TGTGCCAGCAGCTTGGAGGGTATCTTAGGGACTAGCAACTTC,TRBJ2-7,NA,TRBD2,14,TRBV5-4
CASSQTGGNQPQHF,TGTGCCAGCAGCCAAACAGGGGGGAATCAGCCCCAGCATTTT,TRBJ1-5,NA,TRBD1,14,TRBV7-6
CASSESREGRDTQYF,TGCGCCAGCAGTGAGTCGCGGGAGGGCCGGGATACGCAGTATTTT,TRBJ2-3,few,TRBD2,15,TRBV10-1
CASSPGRGTGYGYTF,TGTGCCAGCAGCCCTGGACGAGGGACTGGCTATGGCTACACCTTC,TRBJ1-2,NA,NA,15,TRBV5-4
CASGLETGPQHF,TGTGCTAGTGGTTTGGAGACAGGGCCCCAGCATTTT,TRBJ1-5,NA,NA,12,TRBV12-5
CASSLESLDNQPQHF,TGTGCCAGCAGCTTAGAGAGTCTTGACAATCAGCCCCAGCATTTT,TRBJ1-5,few,NA,15,TRBV7-8
CASSILGRGYGYTF,TGTGCCAGCAGCATCCTCGGGCGGGGCTATGGCTACACCTTC,TRBJ1-2,NA,NA,14,TRBV7-3
CASRERGQGPYQPQHF,TGTGCCAGCAGGGAAAGAGGACAGGGTCCGTATCAGCCCCAGCATTTT,TRBJ1-5,NA,TRBD1,16,TRBV6-6
CASSTNSGNTIYF,TGTGCCAGCAGTACAAACTCTGGAAACACCATATATTTT,TRBJ1-3,NA,NA,13,TRBV6-6
CASSLDQDTQYF,TGCGCCAGCAGCTTGGATCAAGATACGCAGTATTTT,TRBJ2-3,few,NA,12,TRBV5-1
CASSLQGQETQYF,TGTGCCAGCAGTTTACAGGGACAAGAGACCCAGTACTTC,TRBJ2-5,NA,NA,13,TRBV27
CAWKTLGGEQFF,TGTGCCTGGAAGACACTAGGAGGCGAGCAGTTCTTC,TRBJ2-1,NA,NA,12,TRBV30
CASSMGRAGQPQHF,TGTGCCAGCAGCATGGGCAGGGCTGGTCAGCCCCAGCATTTT,TRBJ1-5,NA,NA,14,TRBV2
CASSLDGLIYPRQYF,TGTGCCAGCAGCTTAGACGGGTTGATCTACCCTCGGCAGTACTTC,TRBJ2-7,NA,NA,15,TRBV7-2
CASSSGPGWGETQYF,TGTGCCAGCAGTTCCGGGCCTGGATGGGGAGAGACCCAGTACTTC,TRBJ2-5,NA,NA,15,TRBV11-2
CASSPLSGRAHEQYF,TGTGCCAGCAGCCCCCTTAGCGGGAGGGCCCACGAGCAGTACTTC,TRBJ2-7,NA,TRBD2,15,TRBV7-8
CATSRDRAEPDTQYF,TGTGCCACCAGCAGAGATCGGGCGGAACCAGATACGCAGTATTTT,TRBJ2-3,NA,NA,15,TRBV15
CASSLLGQLLSSGANVLTF,TGCGCCAGCAGCTTGTTGGGACAACTACTCAGCTCTGGGGCCAACGTCCTGACTTTC,TRBJ2-6,NA,NA,19,TRBV5-1
CASMGGINQPQHF,TGTGCCAGCATGGGAGGGATCAATCAGCCCCAGCATTTT,TRBJ1-5,NA,NA,13,TRBV28
CASSEAAGTQETQYF,TGTGCCAGCAGTGAGGCGGCGGGGACTCAAGAGACCCAGTACTTC,TRBJ2-5,NA,NA,15,TRBV25-1
CASSLGGPSTDTQYF,TGTGCCAGCAGTCTCGGGGGCCCTAGCACAGATACGCAGTATTTT,TRBJ2-3,NA,NA,15,TRBV7-8
CATSREGDGNTIYF,TGTGCCACCAGCAGAGAGGGGGATGGAAACACCATATATTTT,TRBJ1-3,NA,NA,14,TRBV15
CASSLGAGAQSTDTQYF,TGTGCCAGCAGCTTAGGGGCGGGAGCCCAGAGCACAGATACGCAGTATTTT,TRBJ2-3,NA,TRBD2,17,TRBV7-2
CASSLIDWAHSGRETQYF,TGTGCCAGCAGTTTAATAGACTGGGCACATTCTGGGAGGGAGACCCAGTACTTC,TRBJ2-5,NA,NA,18,TRBV28
CASSSTSGRTYEQYF,TGTGCCAGCAGCTCCACTAGCGGGAGGACCTACGAGCAGTACTTC,TRBJ2-7,NA,TRBD2,15,TRBV7-9
CASSLAQARDRFWETQYF,TGTGCCAGCAGCTTAGCGCAAGCTCGGGACAGGTTTTGGGAGACCCAGTACTTC,TRBJ2-5,NA,TRBD1,18,TRBV7-9
CASSRSADPTNEKLFF,TGTGCCAGCAGCCGCTCGGCAGATCCGACTAATGAAAAACTGTTTTTT,TRBJ1-4,NA,NA,16,TRBV16
CAWSRDVNTEAFF,TGTGCCTGGAGCAGGGACGTGAACACTGAAGCTTTCTTT,TRBJ1-1,NA,NA,13,TRBV30
CASSPQGQLKDTEAFF,TGTGCCAGCTCACCGCAAGGACAGCTCAAGGACACTGAAGCTTTCTTT,TRBJ1-1,few,NA,16,TRBV18
CASSPYEPSIGNEQFF,TGTGCCAGCTCACCCTACGAGCCGTCAATAGGGAATGAGCAGTTCTTC,TRBJ2-1,few,NA,16,TRBV18
CASSILHRRVNTEAFF,TGTGCCAGTAGTATATTGCATCGCAGGGTGAACACTGAAGCTTTCTTT,TRBJ1-1,few,NA,16,TRBV19
CATDNGSPYNEQFF,TGTGCCACAGACAATGGCAGTCCCTACAATGAGCAGTTCTTC,TRBJ2-1,NA,NA,14,TRBV27
CASSLWGILGGVQPQHF,TGTGCCAGCAGCTTGTGGGGTATATTAGGGGGCGTTCAGCCCCAGCATTTT,TRBJ1-5,NA,TRBD1,17,TRBV5-6
CASSPDPAVSYNEQFF,TGCGCCAGCAGCCCCGACCCAGCGGTCTCCTACAATGAGCAGTTCTTC,TRBJ2-1,NA,NA,16,TRBV5-1
CASSSLTGNTEAFF,TGTGCCAGCAGTTCCCTGACAGGTAACACTGAAGCTTTCTTT,TRBJ1-1,NA,NA,14,TRBV6-4
CASSGSGIYEQYF,TGTGCCAGCTCAGGTAGCGGAATATACGAGCAGTACTTC,TRBJ2-7,NA,NA,13,TRBV18
CAISGRGYSGGGYEQYF,TGTGCCATCAGCGGGCGGGGCTATAGCGGAGGGGGCTACGAGCAGTACTTC,TRBJ2-7,NA,NA,17,TRBV10-3
CASSSDRHRSYEQYF,TGTGCCAGCAGTTCCGACAGGCACCGGTCCTACGAGCAGTACTTC,TRBJ2-7,NA,NA,15,TRBV2
CASSIGSSVYNEQFF,TGTGCCAGTAGTATTGGGTCTAGCGTGTACAATGAGCAGTTCTTC,TRBJ2-1,NA,NA,15,TRBV19